This T cell receptor (beta chain) was profiled in a study of blood T cell repertoires in COVID-19. This clone came up once. V lost 0 bases, J lost 3 bases, and 5 bases lay in between. Germline CDR1 and CDR2: MNHEY and SVGAGI. There are 13 residues in the CDR3. Libraries were prepared by immunoSEQ multiplex PCR; TCRdb keeps only in-frame clonotypes and omits some of them. The table includes hundreds of thousands of clones, approximately 86% detected once. The sequencing input was peripheral blood. This sequence was found in a man aged 70-80 years with acute or convalescent COVID-19. The chain couples TRBV6-5 to TRBJ1-2; D is unresolved. The CDR3 loop is CASSYSADYGYTF. In DNA form, the CDR3 reads TGTGCCAGCAGTTACTCGGCAGACTATGGCTACACCTTC.